These T cell receptor beta chains were read from a single sample in a study of T cell responses to AZD1222 COVID-19 vaccine. Profiled with immunoSEQ multiplex PCR; TCRdb holds only in-frame clones, not every one. The table includes about 78,000 clones, roughly 87% detected once. The specimen was peripheral blood, collected on day 0 of MenACWY control vaccination. Receptor source: an adult in good health. Both conserved end residues are part of each CDR3. A D gene is named only where the DNA matches it firmly. Clone size is not always given. Where it is, it says once, few, many or a class for expanded clones.

TRBV4-1	TRBJ1-2	-	-	TGCGCCAGCAGCCCCAATCCTCCCTTTCGCTATGGCTACACCTTC	CASSPNPPFRYGYTF
TRBV7-8	TRBJ2-3	TRBD2	-	TGTGCCAGCAGCTTCAGCGGGGCCACCACAGATACGCAGTATTTT	CASSFSGATTDTQYF
TRBV29-1	TRBJ2-7	-	once	TGCAGCGTTGAAGACCCGGGGTACGAGCAGTACTTC	CSVEDPGYEQYF
TRBV6-5	TRBJ1-4	TRBD1	-	TGTGCCAGCAGTTCGCGATCCACGACAGGGCGGGAAAAACTGTTTTTT	CASSSRSTTGREKLFF
TRBV24-1	TRBJ2-5	-	-	TGTGCCACCAGTGATCCGTCGTTACCTCGGCAGACCCAGTACTTC	CATSDPSLPRQTQYF
TRBV9	TRBJ1-2	-	-	TGTGCCAGCAGCGTAGCTCAGGGGACCTATGGCTACACCTTC	CASSVAQGTYGYTF
TRBV7-2	TRBJ1-6	-	-	TGTGCCAGCAGCTTAGCTATCCCCGCAGGGGCGTATAATTCACCCCTCCACTTT	CASSLAIPAGAYNSPLHF
TRBV11-3	TRBJ2-2	TRBD1	-	TGTGCCAGCAGCTTAAGGACGACAGGGCCCCCCGGGGAGCTGTTTTTT	CASSLRTTGPPGELFF
TRBV4-3	TRBJ1-5	TRBD1	-	TGCGCCAGCAGCCAAGATCGCCAGGGGGCAGAGCCCCAGCATTTT	CASSQDRQGAEPQHF
TRBV20-1	TRBJ2-7	-	-	TGCAGTGCTAGTAGCTCCGGGGTCCCCTACGAGCAGTACTTC	CSASSSGVPYEQYF
TRBV19	TRBJ2-6	-	-	TGTGCCAGTACAGAGGCCAACGTCCTGACTTTC	CASTEANVLTF
TRBV5-4	TRBJ2-3	TRBD2	-	TGTGCCAGCAGCTTGGGAGGAACTAGCGGGGCCGCAGATACGCAGTATTTT	CASSLGGTSGAADTQYF
TRBV11-2	TRBJ2-1	-	-	TGTGCCAGCAGCTCCAGTTATGAGCAGTTCTTC	CASSSSYEQFF
TRBV18	TRBJ1-4	TRBD1	once	TGTGCCAGCTCACCGGGACAGGGAATTGAAAAACTGTTTTTT	CASSPGQGIEKLFF
TRBV7-2	TRBJ1-5	TRBD1	-	TGTGCCAGCAGCCTTGACAGGGCAGGTCAGCCCCAGCATTTT	CASSLDRAGQPQHF
TRBV19	TRBJ2-1	TRBD2	few	TGTGCCAGTAGTATGGGGACTAGCTCCTACAATGAGCAGTTCTTC	CASSMGTSSYNEQFF
TRBV2	TRBJ1-1	-	-	TGTGCCAGCAGTGCGACAGAGAACACTGAAGCTTTCTTT	CASSATENTEAFF
TRBV25-1	TRBJ1-2	-	-	TGTGCCAGCACCGGGGGGCGCAGCTATGGCTACACCTTC	CASTGGRSYGYTF
TRBV3-1/TRBV3-2	TRBJ2-7	-	few	TGTGCCAGCAGCCTAGGGGCTGGTGGCGCGTACGAGCAGTACTTC	CASSLGAGGAYEQYF
TRBV19	TRBJ1-1	-	-	TGTGCCAGTAGTATGGTGTTTGGCAGGGGATCGGTCACTGAAGCTTTCTTT	CASSMVFGRGSVTEAFF
TRBV30	TRBJ2-7	-	-	TGTGCCTGGAACAGGGCGGCTTCCTACGAGCAGTACTTC	CAWNRAASYEQYF